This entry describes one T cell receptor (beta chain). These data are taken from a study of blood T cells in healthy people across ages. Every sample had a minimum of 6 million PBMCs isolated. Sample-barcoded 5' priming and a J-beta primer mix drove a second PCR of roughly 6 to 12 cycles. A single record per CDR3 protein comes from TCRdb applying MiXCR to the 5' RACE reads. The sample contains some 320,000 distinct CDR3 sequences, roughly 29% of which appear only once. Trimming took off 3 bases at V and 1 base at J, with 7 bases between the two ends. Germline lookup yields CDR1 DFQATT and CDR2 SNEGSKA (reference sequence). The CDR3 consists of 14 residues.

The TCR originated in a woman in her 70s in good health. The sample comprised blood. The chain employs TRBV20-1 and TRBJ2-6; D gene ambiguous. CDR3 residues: CSARIGSGANVLTF. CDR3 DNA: TGCAGTGCTAGGATAGGGTCTGGGGCCAACGTCCTGACTTTC.